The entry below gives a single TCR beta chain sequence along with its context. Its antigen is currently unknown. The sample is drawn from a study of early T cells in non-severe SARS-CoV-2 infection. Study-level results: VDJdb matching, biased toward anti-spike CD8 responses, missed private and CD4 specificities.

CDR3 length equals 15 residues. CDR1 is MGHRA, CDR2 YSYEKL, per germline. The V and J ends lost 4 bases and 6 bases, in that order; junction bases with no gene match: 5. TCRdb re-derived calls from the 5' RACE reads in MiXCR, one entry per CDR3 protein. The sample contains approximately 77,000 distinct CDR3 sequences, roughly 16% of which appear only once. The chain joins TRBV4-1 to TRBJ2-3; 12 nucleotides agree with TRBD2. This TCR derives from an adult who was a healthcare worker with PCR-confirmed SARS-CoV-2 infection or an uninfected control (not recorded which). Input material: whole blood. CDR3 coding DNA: TGCGCCAGCAGCCGCCGACTAGCGGGGGCCGATACGCAGTATTTT. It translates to CASSRRLAGADTQYF.